The 19 T cell receptor beta chains below were found in one sample sequenced in a study of vaccination and CD4 T cells after COVID-19. No antigen has been identified for these receptors. Sequencing of the DNA from cultured CD4+ T cells was carried out with the Oncomine TCR Beta short-read assay. TCRdb reprocessed the PCR reads via MiXCR and lists one record per CDR3 protein. The table has more than 12,000 distinct CDR3 sequences, approximately 27% seen once; the top ten hold around 25%. As to treatment: roughly 10-day PBMC culture with coronavirus spike peptide pools or control peptides (ViraFEST assay). Source material: cultured CD4+ T cells from blood. These receptors originate from a human donor with COVID-19.

This clonotype was observed a handful of times. The CDR3 region is CASSERGNTEAFF. The CDR3 DNA reads as TGCGCCAGCAGTGAGCGCGGGAACACTGAAGCTTTCTTT. The rearrangement links TRBV10-2 to TRBJ1-1; D remains unclear. CDR1 and CDR2 from the germline V gene are WSHSY and SAAADI. V was pared by 2 bases and J by 1 base, with 5 bases between. The CDR3 is 13 residues long.

J is TRBJ1-2 and V is TRBV6-2 or TRBV6-3; 9 bases fit TRBD1. The CDR3 consists of 18 residues. The germline V gene encodes CDR1 MNHEY and CDR2 SVGEGT. V lost 4 bases and J lost 4; bases outside the gene matches: 16. The CDR3 loop reads CASSSQRTGDPPFYGYTF. CDR3 nucleotides: TGTGCCAGCAGTTCCCAACGGACAGGGGATCCCCCCTTCTATGGCTACACCTTC.

This clonotype was seen only a few times. This sequence joins TRBV28 and TRBJ2-3, with 8 nucleotides matching TRBD2. Trimming cost V 6 bases and J 2 bases; bases outside gene matches: 7. This CDR3 comprises 15 residues. Germline values: CDR1 MDHEN, CDR2 SYDVKM. The CDR3 loop is CASSPSGGYTDTQYF. The CDR3, as DNA: TGTGCCAGCAGCCCAAGCGGGGGTTACACAGATACGCAGTATTTT.

The sample holds a few counts of this clonotype. This sequence joins TRBV7-2 and TRBJ1-6; no clear D gene. This CDR3 spans 16 amino acids. Trimming left V 0 bases short and J 5 bases short, with 11 bases between. The V gene's germline CDR1 is SGHTA and CDR2 FQGNSA. Here the CDR3 reads CASSLALTEHNSPLHF. In DNA form, the CDR3 reads TGTGCCAGCAGCTTAGCACTGACGGAGCATAATTCACCCCTCCACTTT.

The chain uses TRBV12-3 or TRBV12-4 and TRBJ2-3, with 7 positions matching TRBD1. The CDR3 spans 15 residues. V shed 1 base, J shed 2 bases, and the junction held 3 bases outside the gene matches. This CDR3 is CASSLVGQATDTQYF. As DNA, the CDR3 is TGTGCCAGCAGTTTAGTAGGACAGGCCACAGATACGCAGTATTTT.

CDR3 sequence reads: CSLKPRDRSYGYTF. CDR3 nucleotides: TGCAGTCTAAAACCCCGGGACAGATCGTATGGCTACACCTTC. The chain uses TRBV20-1 and TRBJ1-2; 7 bases are shared with TRBD1. V dropped 8 bases and J dropped 5; count of bases not matched to a gene: 14. From germline, CDR1 is DFQATT and CDR2 SNEGSKA (reference sequence). The CDR3 totals 14 residues.

This clonotype was seen a few times. The V and J genes are TRBV20-1 and TRBJ1-5; weak D call: TRBD1 (6 bases). V lost 3 bases and J lost 6, with 18 bases in between. Germline V gene sequence: CDR1 DFQATT, CDR2 SNEGSKA (reference sequence). The CDR3 is 15 amino acids. CDR3 in amino acids: CSARAHRDKSQPQHF. The CDR3 nucleotides are TGCAGTGCTAGGGCCCACAGGGACAAATCTCAGCCCCAGCATTTT.

J is TRBJ2-1 and V is TRBV6-2 or TRBV6-3; possible D gene TRBD1, 7 bases. Germline values: CDR1 MNHEY, CDR2 SVGEGT. The ends were cut back, 7 bases at V and 7 bases at J, with 17 bases in the middle. The CDR3 has 14 residues. The CDR3 sequence: CASNQGGRGNEQFF. Here the CDR3 DNA reads TGTGCCAGCAATCAGGGGGGTAGGGGAAATGAGCAGTTCTTC.

The V and J genes are TRBV29-1 and TRBJ2-7, with 8 bases fitting TRBD1. V shed 6 bases, J shed 2 bases, and the junction held 3 bases outside the gene matches. The germline gives CDR1 SQVTM, CDR2 ANQGSEA. The CDR3 is 12 residues long. The CDR3 region is CSVRTGPYEQYF. The CDR3 DNA reads TGCAGCGTCAGGACAGGGCCCTACGAGCAGTACTTC.

CDR3: CASSQDIPGYTF. CDR3 sequence (DNA): TGTGCCAGCAGCCAGGACATCCCTGGCTACACCTTC. This chain links TRBV7-8 with TRBJ1-2; possible D gene TRBD1, 5 bases. Germline V CDR1 and CDR2: SGHVS, FQNEAQ. V dropped 5 bases and J dropped 7 bases, with 11 bases sitting between them. The CDR3 has 12 amino acids.

This clonotype has more than one count but fewer than ten. The CDR3 reads CASSDRDRVKNTEAFF. Here the CDR3 DNA reads TGTGCCAGCTCGGACCGGGACAGGGTTAAAAACACTGAAGCTTTCTTT. The chain has TRBV18 and TRBJ1-1, with TRBD1 identical over 9 bases. Germline values: CDR1 KGHSH, CDR2 LQKENI. The CDR3 extends over 16 amino acids. The ends lost 6 bases at V and 2 bases at J; junction bases unmatched: 10.

The table lists this clonotype with a few counts. J is TRBJ1-2 and V is TRBV2, with D perhaps TRBD1 (6 bases). CDR1 and CDR2 (germline): SNHLY, FYNNEI. The germline V and J ends were trimmed by 8 bases and 2 bases, with 18 bases remaining between them. This CDR3 is 15 amino acids long. The CDR3, as DNA: TGTGCCAGCGGCCTCCTGGGGCAGGGGAACTATGGCTACACCTTC. This encodes CASGLLGQGNYGYTF.

The chain has TRBV7-6 and TRBJ2-3, with D perhaps assigned TRBD1 or TRBD2 (6 bases each). Germline lookup yields CDR1 SGHVS and CDR2 FNYEAQ. V gave up 4 bases and J gave up 5 bases, with 16 bases separating them. This CDR3 is built from 15 residues. The CDR3 sequence: CASSSSAGGQDTQYF. CDR3 in DNA: TGTGCCAGCAGCTCATCCGCTGGGGGGCAAGATACGCAGTATTTT.

The genes are TRBV12-5 and TRBJ2-3; D is uncertain. Trimming cost V 0 bases and J 6 bases, with 10 bases left between them. Germline lookup yields CDR1 LGHNT and CDR2 FRNRAP. This CDR3 is 14 amino acids long. CDR3 in DNA: TGTGCTAGTGGTTTGGTACCCCGTTCGGATACGCAGTATTTT. Its protein is CASGLVPRSDTQYF.

This chain uses TRBV5-1 with TRBJ2-2; possible D gene TRBD2, 7 bases. The CDR3 has 15 residues. V lost 5 bases to trimming and J lost 6 bases, with 17 bases between them. Germline loops: CDR1 SGHRS, CDR2 YFSETQ. Written as DNA, the CDR3 is TGCGCCAGCAGAGGGGGGGGCGCTCATCCCGGGGAGCTGTTTTTT. Its translation: CASRGGGAHPGELFF.

The genes are TRBV28 and TRBJ1-1; TRBD1 agrees at 7 bases. J was trimmed by 3 bases and V by 6 bases; bases with no gene match: 7. This CDR3 is built from 14 residues. The germline CDR1 and CDR2 sequences are MDHEN and SYDVKM. CDR3 loop: CASRDGTAYTEAFF. As DNA, the CDR3 is TGTGCCAGCAGGGATGGGACAGCTTACACTGAAGCTTTCTTT.

This clonotype appeared a few times. V is TRBV27 and J is TRBJ2-2; a possible D gene is TRBD1 (6 bases). The CDR3 consists of 14 residues. Germline V gives CDR1 MNHEY, CDR2 SMNVEV (reference sequence). With 10 bases removed from V and 4 bases from J, the gap between germline ends came to 16 bases. The CDR3 sequence is CATQRGGSTGELFF. The CDR3 DNA is TGTGCCACCCAACGAGGGGGTAGCACCGGGGAGCTGTTTTTT.

The chain couples TRBV12-3 or TRBV12-4 to TRBJ2-5, with D perhaps given as TRBD1 or TRBD2 (6 bases each). V lost 8 bases and J lost 5, with 27 bases in between. This CDR3 has 17 amino acids. The DNA of the CDR3 is TGTGCCAGCTCCCCAGGGGTGAGCGGGTCTCATGTGGAGACCCAGTACTTC. Its translation: CASSPGVSGSHVETQYF.

The chain is built from TRBV20-1 and TRBJ1-6; no reliable D call. The CDR3 consists of 15 residues. The germline CDR1 and CDR2 sequences are DFQATT and SNEGSKA (reference sequence). Trimming cost V 5 bases and J 5 bases, with 16 bases left between them. CDR3 sequence (DNA): TGCAGTGCTCTTCCCGTAGGGTACAATAATTCACCCCTCCACTTT. The encoded protein is CSALPVGYNNSPLHF.